The 14 T cell receptor beta chains reported below all come from one sample, sequenced in a study of early T cells in non-severe SARS-CoV-2 infection. TCRdb re-called the 5' RACE reads with MiXCR, one entry per CDR3 protein. This sample has some 54,000 distinct CDR3 sequences; 8.5% to 10% occur once, and the top ten carry less than 10%. Input material: whole blood. Receptors were obtained from an adult who was a healthcare worker with PCR-confirmed SARS-CoV-2 infection or an uninfected control (not recorded which).

This clonotype was observed a handful of times. The J gene is TRBJ1-2, the V gene TRBV10-1; D ambiguous. CDR1 WNHNN and CDR2 SYGVQD come from the germline V gene (reference sequence). The CDR3 extends over 13 amino acids. V shed 4 bases and J shed 8 bases, with 14 bases lying between them. The DNA of the CDR3 is TGCGCCAGCAGTGCGGAGAGACTGGAAGGCTACACCTTC. Amino acid sequence: CASSAERLEGYTF.

The table lists this clonotype with many counts. The CDR3 DNA sequence: TGTGCCAGCAGGGACCAAAGCCTCAATGAGCAGTTCTTC. Its protein product is CASRDQSLNEQFF. The V call is TRBV6-6, the J call TRBJ2-1; D remains unclear. CDR3 length: 13 residues. V was cut by 6 bases and J by 6 bases, with 12 bases left in between. Germline loops: CDR1 MNHNY, CDR2 SVGAGI (reference sequence).

This sequence joins TRBV10-2 and TRBJ2-1; perhaps TRBD2 as D (6 bases). Germline lookup yields CDR1 WSHSY and CDR2 SAAADI. CDR3 size: 16 residues. V lost 0 bases, J lost 7 bases, and 16 bases lay in between. The CDR3 DNA sequence: TGCGCCAGCAGTGAGTCGGGCAGCGGGCTTGGGAATGAGCAGTTCTTC. This encodes CASSESGSGLGNEQFF.

This clonotype has at least ten counts. The chain uses TRBV12-3 or TRBV12-4 and TRBJ2-7, with a weak D call TRBD1 (5 bases). The CDR3 loop spans 11 amino acids. Between the trimmed V and J ends, which lost 5 bases and 10 bases, there was a span of 12 bases. The CDR3 nucleotides read TGTGCCAGCAGTCTTCAACAGGCCCAGTACTTC. Translation: CASSLQQAQYF.

The CDR3, as DNA: TGTGCCAGCAGCCCCGGGACAGGGGGCGGTGGCTACACCTTC. Translation: CASSPGTGGGGYTF. V gene TRBV3-1 combines with J gene TRBJ1-2, with 12 bases that match TRBD1. Germline CDR1 LGHDT, CDR2 YNNKEL (reference sequence). The V gene end was trimmed by 4 bases and the J gene end by 7 bases; junction bases not matched to a gene: 4. The CDR3 has 14 amino acids. The full variable domain, in which reference TRBV3-1 and TRBJ1-2 provide the parts outside the CDR3, is DTAVSQTPKYLVTQMGNDKSIKCEQNLGHDTMYWYKQDSKKFLKIMFSYNNKELIINETVPNRFSPKSPDKAHLNLHINSLELGDSAVYFCASSPGTGGGGYTFGSGTRLTVV.

At least ten counts were recorded for this clonotype. V gene TRBV5-4 combines with J gene TRBJ2-2; TRBD1 matches at 7 bases. V gave up 5 bases and J gave up 4 bases; unmatched junction bases: 5. The CDR3 has 14 residues. Germline V gene sequence: CDR1 SGHNT, CDR2 YYREEE (reference sequence). The CDR3 DNA is TGTGCCAGCAGAGGACAGGTGGGCACCGGGGAGCTGTTTTTT. Protein: CASRGQVGTGELFF. Looking up the rest from reference TRBV5-4 and TRBJ2-2 gives the full variable domain: ETGVTQSPTHLIKTRGQQVTLRCSSQSGHNTVSWYQQALGQGPQFIFQYYREEENGRGNFPPRFSGLQFPNYSSELNVNALELDDSALYLCASRGQVGTGELFFGEGSRLTVL.

The chain uses TRBV20-1 and TRBJ2-1, with D possibly TRBD2 on 5 matching bases. The CDR3 sequence is 14 residues long. Germline V gene lookup returns CDR1 DFQATT and CDR2 SNEGSKA (reference sequence). The ends were cut back, 7 bases at V and 0 bases at J, with 13 bases in the middle. CDR3 sequence (DNA): TGCAGTGGCAGCAATCGGGGCTCCTACAATGAGCAGTTCTTC. Translated, it gives CSGSNRGSYNEQFF.

This clonotype was recorded a few times. The chain uses TRBV15 and TRBJ2-7; D is perhaps TRBD1 (5 bases). The V gene's germline CDR1 is LNHNV and CDR2 YYDKDF (reference sequence). The CDR3 is 21 residues long. Deletions cut 0 bases from V and 3 bases from J, with 30 bases between. CDR3 nucleotides: TGTGCCACCAGCAGAGATCGAGTCATGATCCGACGGCCTGACAGAAGCTACGAGCAGTACTTC. This encodes CATSRDRVMIRRPDRSYEQYF. Complete variable domain (other parts from reference TRBV15 and TRBJ2-7): DAMVIQNPRYQVTQFGKPVTLSCSQTLNHNVMYWYQQKSSQAPKLLFHYYDKDFNNEADTPDNFQSRRPNTSFCFLDIRSPGLGDTAMYLCATSRDRVMIRRPDRSYEQYFGPGTRLTVT.

This clonotype came up a few times. This sequence joins TRBV20-1 and TRBJ1-5; D gene ambiguous. Germline CDR1 reads DFQATT; CDR2 reads SNEGSKA (reference sequence). Trimming took off 5 bases at V and 3 bases at J, with 8 bases between the two ends. The CDR3 totals 12 residues. The CDR3 bases are TGCAGTGCTGGCCGAACCAATCAGCCCCAGCATTTT. Translated: CSAGRTNQPQHF.

This clonotype was counted many times. The gene calls are TRBV11-3 and TRBJ2-1, with D unresolved. The CDR3 totals 14 residues. V shed 1 base and J shed 6 bases, with 10 bases lying between them. Looked up from germline, CDR1 is SGHNT and CDR2 is YENEEA. CDR3 protein: CASSLGGPINEQFF. The CDR3 region has the DNA TGTGCCAGCAGCTTAGGGGGTCCTATCAATGAGCAGTTCTTC. The full variable domain, completed using reference TRBV11-3 and TRBJ2-1, is EAGVVQSPRYKIIEKKQPVAFWCNPISGHNTLYWYLQNLGQGPELLIRYENEEAVDDSQLPKDRFSAERLKGVDSTLKIQPAELGDSAVYLCASSLGGPINEQFFGPGTRLTVL.

This clonotype was detected ten times or more. J is TRBJ2-3 and V is TRBV6-1, with 11 nucleotides matching TRBD2. Germline V CDR1 and CDR2: MNHNS, SASEGT. This CDR3 region has 15 residues. Trimming at V came to 4 bases and at J to 2 bases, leaving 2 bases not matched to a gene. The DNA for the CDR3 is TGTGCCAGCAGTGGACTAGCGGGGACCACAGATACGCAGTATTTT. The encoded protein is CASSGLAGTTDTQYF.

This clonotype has ten or more counts. The chain links TRBV7-3 to TRBJ2-1, with 12 positions matching TRBD2. Germline values: CDR1 SGHTA, CDR2 FQGTGA. Unmatched junction bases numbered 18, after V lost 5 bases and J lost 7 bases. The CDR3 loop spans 19 amino acids. Here the CDR3 reads CASSLRGLAGPSSRNEQFF. CDR3 nucleotide sequence: TGTGCCAGCAGCCTCCGTGGACTAGCGGGACCATCCTCCCGGAATGAGCAGTTCTTC.

The sample holds many counts of this clonotype. The chain combines TRBV16 with TRBJ1-1; TRBD1 might be the D (6 bases). The CDR3 totals 12 residues. Trimming removed 6 bases at V and 4 bases at J, with 9 bases between. Germline loops: CDR1 KGHSY, CDR2 FQNENV. CDR3 bases: TGTGCCAGCAGTGCAGGGGTCACTGAAGCTTTCTTT. This encodes CASSAGVTEAFF.

Many counts were recorded for this clonotype. A junction boundary mismatches the germline segment, possibly from a read error. The rearrangement joins TRBV20-1 to TRBJ2-6; D is ambiguous. Per the germline V gene, CDR1 is DFQATT and CDR2 is SNEGSKA (reference sequence). This CDR3 comprises 13 residues. For the CDR3, the DNA is TGCCGTGCATGGGGTTCTGGGGCCAACGTCCTGACTTTC. It is translated as CRAWGSGANVLTF.